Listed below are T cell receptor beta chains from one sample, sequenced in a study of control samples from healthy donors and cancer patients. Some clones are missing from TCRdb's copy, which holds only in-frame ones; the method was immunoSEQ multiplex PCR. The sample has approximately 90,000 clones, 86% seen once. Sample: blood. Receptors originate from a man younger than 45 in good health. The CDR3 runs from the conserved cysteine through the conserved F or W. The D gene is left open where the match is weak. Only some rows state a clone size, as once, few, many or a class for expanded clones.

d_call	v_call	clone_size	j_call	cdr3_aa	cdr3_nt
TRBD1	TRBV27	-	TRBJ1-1	CASSLSGTGGRAEAFF	TGTGCCAGCAGTTTATCCGGTACAGGGGGGAGAGCTGAAGCTTTCTTT
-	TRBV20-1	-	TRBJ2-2	CSASRAGELFF	TGCAGTGCTAGTAGGGCCGGGGAGCTGTTTTTT
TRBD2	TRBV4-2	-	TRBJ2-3	CASSKASGGTDTQYF	TGTGCCAGCAGCAAAGCTAGCGGGGGCACAGATACGCAGTATTTT
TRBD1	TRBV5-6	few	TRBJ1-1	CASGRQGLSGTEAFF	TGTGCCAGCGGACGACAGGGCCTGAGTGGCACTGAAGCTTTCTTT
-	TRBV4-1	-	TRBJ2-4	CASSQRLTRVVSKNIQYF	TGCGCCAGCAGCCAGAGGTTGACTAGAGTCGTCTCCAAAAACATTCAGTACTTC
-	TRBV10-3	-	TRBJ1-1	CAIRQGTEAFF	TGTGCCATCAGGCAAGGGACTGAAGCTTTCTTT
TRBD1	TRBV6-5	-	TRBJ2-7	CASMDRGNYEQYF	TGTGCCAGCATGGACAGGGGAAACTACGAGCAGTACTTC
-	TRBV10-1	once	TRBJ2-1	CASSESRGLTYNEQFF	TGCGCCAGCAGTGAGTCCAGGGGCCTAACCTACAATGAGCAGTTCTTC
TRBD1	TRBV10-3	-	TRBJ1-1	CAISDQPGQLNTEAFF	TGTGCCATCAGTGACCAACCGGGACAGCTGAACACTGAAGCTTTCTTT
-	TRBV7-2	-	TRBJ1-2	CASSLVGWGGYTF	TGTGCCAGCAGCTTAGTGGGGTGGGGTGGCTACACCTTC
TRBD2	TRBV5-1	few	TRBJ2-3	CASSLDTSGGDTQYF	TGCGCCAGCAGCTTGGATACTAGCGGGGGAGATACGCAGTATTTT
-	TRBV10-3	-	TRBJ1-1	CAISELARRAEAFF	TGTGCCATCAGTGAGTTAGCGCGGCGCGCTGAAGCTTTCTTT
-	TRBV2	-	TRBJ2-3	CASSSEGGFGADTQYF	TGTGCCAGCAGTTCGGAGGGGGGGTTCGGGGCAGATACGCAGTATTTT
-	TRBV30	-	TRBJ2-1	CAWTAKGRARGYEQFF	TGTGCCTGGACCGCTAAGGGCAGGGCCCGCGGTTATGAGCAGTTCTTC
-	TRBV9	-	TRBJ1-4	CASSVGWGSGEKLFF	TGTGCCAGCAGCGTAGGGTGGGGTTCGGGTGAAAAACTGTTTTTT
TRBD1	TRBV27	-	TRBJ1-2	CASSRGDSLYGYTF	TGTGCCAGCAGTCGAGGGGACAGCCTCTATGGCTACACCTTC
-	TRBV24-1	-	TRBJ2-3	CATSIGHSTDTQYF	TGTGCCACTTCGATAGGACACTCCACAGATACGCAGTATTTT
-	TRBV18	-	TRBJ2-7	CASSPGIDEQYF	TGTGCCAGCTCACCGGGTATCGACGAGCAGTACTTC
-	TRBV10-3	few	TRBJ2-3	CAITREGTDTQYF	TGTGCCATCACCCGGGAAGGCACAGATACGCAGTATTTT
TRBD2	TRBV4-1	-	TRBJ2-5	CASSSVAGGETQYF	TGCGCCAGCAGCAGCGTAGCGGGCGGAGAGACCCAGTACTTC
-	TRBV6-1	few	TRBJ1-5	CASSDYHRSSNQPQHF	TGTGCCAGCAGTGACTACCACAGGTCTAGCAATCAGCCCCAGCATTTT
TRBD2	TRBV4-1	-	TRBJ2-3	CASSQERGGLAGGYTQYF	TGCGCCAGCAGCCAAGAAAGAGGAGGACTAGCGGGGGGGTATACGCAGTATTTT
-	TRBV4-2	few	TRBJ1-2	CASSQNPFRGRSSYGYTF	TGTGCCAGCAGCCAGAACCCCTTCCGGGGTAGGAGCTCATATGGCTACACCTTC
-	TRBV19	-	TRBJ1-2	CASSIGDAGTNYGYTF	TGTGCCAGTAGTATTGGGGACGCAGGGACTAACTATGGCTACACCTTC
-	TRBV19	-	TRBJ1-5	CASSIPRVGNQPQHF	TGTGCCAGTAGTATACCCAGGGTGGGCAATCAGCCCCAGCATTTT
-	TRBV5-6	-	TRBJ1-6	CASSFRRGRITTSNSPLHF	TGTGCCAGCAGCTTCCGCCGCGGGCGAATTACAACGAGCAATTCACCCCTCCACTTT
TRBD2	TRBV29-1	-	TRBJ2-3	CSGLAGGLTDTQYF	TGCAGCGGCTTAGCGGGGGGGTTAACAGATACGCAGTATTTT
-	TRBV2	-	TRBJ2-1	CASSLMGKQFF	TGTGCCAGCAGTCTTATGGGGAAGCAGTTCTTC
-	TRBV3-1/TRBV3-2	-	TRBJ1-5	CASSQGSPGDNQPQHF	TGTGCCAGCAGCCAGGGGTCGCCAGGGGATAATCAGCCCCAGCATTTT
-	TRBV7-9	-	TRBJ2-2	CASSSGQGAGELFF	TGTGCCAGCAGCTCGGGTCAGGGAGCCGGGGAGCTGTTTTTT
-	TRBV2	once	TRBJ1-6	CASSEGWRSSPLHF	TGTGCCAGCAGCGAGGGGTGGCGGTCCTCACCCCTCCACTTT
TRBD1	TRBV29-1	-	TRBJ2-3	CSVPGGTGGPDTQYF	TGCAGCGTTCCCGGCGGGACAGGGGGACCAGATACGCAGTATTTT
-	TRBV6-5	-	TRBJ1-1	CASNPRGGTEAFF	TGTGCCAGCAACCCCCGGGGGGGCACTGAAGCTTTCTTT
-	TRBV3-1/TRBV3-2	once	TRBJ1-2	CASSQDKWDRVVKYGYTF	TGTGCCAGCAGCCAAGATAAATGGGATAGGGTGGTGAAGTATGGCTACACCTTC
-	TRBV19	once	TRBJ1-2	CASTLGGGYGYTF	TGTGCCAGTACCCTCGGTGGTGGCTATGGCTACACCTTC
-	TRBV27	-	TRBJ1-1	CASRPESYLNTEAFF	TGTGCCAGCAGGCCGGAATCTTATCTGAACACTGAAGCTTTCTTT
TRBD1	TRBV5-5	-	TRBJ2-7	CASRFWDSYEQYF	TGTGCCAGCAGGTTCTGGGACAGCTACGAGCAGTACTTC
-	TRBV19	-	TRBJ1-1	CASSMGRYDTEAFF	TGTGCCAGTAGTATGGGAAGGTACGACACTGAAGCTTTCTTT
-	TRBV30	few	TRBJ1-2	CAWTTGGGYGYTF	TGTGCCTGGACGACTGGGGGTGGGTATGGCTACACCTTC